Each of the 7 T cell receptor beta chains below was sequenced from the same sample in a study of cytomegalovirus exposure and HLA in healthy donors. It was with 60 Vbeta and 13 Jbeta primers that the PCR ran. Clones were read by immunoSEQ multiplex PCR, and TCRdb kept only the in-frame ones, dropping some. The sample shows about 97,000 clones, approximately 9% of them seen only once. Sample: PBMCs. Receptors originate from a man aged 50 to 59 in good health and CMV-seropositive.

The gene calls are TRBV9 and TRBJ2-7; D is ambiguous. CDR1 and CDR2 (germline): SGDLS, YYNGEE. There are 14 residues in the CDR3. The V end was cut by 3 bases, the J end by 5 bases, with 15 bases between. In DNA, the CDR3 is TGTGCCAGCAGCGCTGGAGCAGTCCCCGACGAGCAGTACTTC. Protein sequence: CASSAGAVPDEQYF.

This clone was picked up many times. The chain combines TRBV28 with TRBJ1-4; D may be TRBD1 (5 bases). CDR1 MDHEN and CDR2 SYDVKM come from the germline V gene. With 6 bases removed from V and 7 bases from J, the gap between germline ends came to 21 bases. The CDR3 has 16 amino acids. Written as DNA, the CDR3 is TGTGCCAGCAGCTCCCGGCTTGCGGGGGAATTTGAAAAACTGTTTTTT. Protein product: CASSSRLAGEFEKLFF.

This clone has more than one count but fewer than ten. This chain joins TRBV27 and TRBJ2-7, with D perhaps matching TRBD1 (5 bases). The CDR3 has 15 amino acids. The germline V gene has CDR1 MNHEY and CDR2 SMNVEV (reference sequence). Trimming took off 5 bases at V and 0 bases at J, with 14 bases between the two ends. The CDR3: CASSTRQTDSYEQYF. In nucleotides, the CDR3 is TGTGCCAGCAGTACCCGACAGACAGACTCCTACGAGCAGTACTTC.

This rearrangement joins TRBV6-6 to TRBJ1-2; maybe TRBD1 (5 bases). V dropped 8 bases and J dropped 1 base, with 8 bases sitting between them. The CDR3 consists of 12 residues. The germline gives CDR1 MNHNY, CDR2 SVGAGI (reference sequence). The CDR3 nucleotides read TGTGCCAGCTGCCAGGGTAACTATGGCTACACCTTC. Protein sequence: CASCQGNYGYTF.

A few counts support this clone. The chain joins TRBV5-4 to TRBJ1-6; tentative D call: TRBD1 (5 bases). The CDR3 runs 15 residues. Deletions cut 4 bases from V and 6 bases from J, with 14 bases between. CDR1 is SGHNT and CDR2 is YYREEE in the germline V gene (reference sequence). CDR3 loop: CASSGGAGGNSPLHF. For the CDR3, the DNA is TGTGCCAGCAGCGGCGGGGCGGGCGGTAATTCACCCCTCCACTTT.

This clone has a handful of counts. The genes are TRBV11-2 and TRBJ1-6; possibly TRBD1 for D (6 bases). Trimming took 3 bases from V and 0 from J, leaving 12 bases between them. Germline CDR1 SGHAT, CDR2 FQNNGV. The CDR3 runs to 17 residues. In DNA form, the CDR3 reads TGTGCCAGCAGCTTCAGACAGGCCTCCTCCTATAATTCACCCCTCCACTTT. Protein product: CASSFRQASSYNSPLHF.

The chain joins TRBV7-8 to TRBJ2-6; the D gene is possibly TRBD1 (5 bases). Trimming removed 2 bases at V and 2 bases at J, with 16 bases between. The CDR3 spans 18 residues. Germline assignment: CDR1 SGHVS and CDR2 FQNEAQ. This chain's CDR3 is CASSLIAGLRTGANVLTF. The DNA for the CDR3 is TGTGCCAGCAGCTTAATCGCAGGGTTGCGAACTGGGGCCAACGTCCTGACTTTC.